The present entry profiles one T cell receptor beta chain with its context. The sample belongs to a study of blood T cells in healthy people across ages. Germline V CDR1 and CDR2: MNHEY, SMNVEV (reference sequence). With 6 bases removed from V and 7 bases from J, the gap between germline ends came to 10 bases. The CDR3 runs 11 residues. The authors ran a second PCR of roughly 6 to 12 cycles using a sample-barcoded 5' primer and a J-beta primer mix. TCRdb processed the 5' RACE reads anew with MiXCR; each CDR3 protein has one entry. The sample yields 1.5 million to 2 million distinct CDR3 sequences, approximately 39% seen once.

The sample consisted of blood. The gene calls are TRBV27 and TRBJ2-7; maybe TRBD1 (6 bases). The source of this sequence is a human donor in good health. CDR3 protein: CASRWGQEQYF. The DNA of the CDR3 is TGTGCCAGCAGATGGGGGCAAGAGCAGTACTTC.